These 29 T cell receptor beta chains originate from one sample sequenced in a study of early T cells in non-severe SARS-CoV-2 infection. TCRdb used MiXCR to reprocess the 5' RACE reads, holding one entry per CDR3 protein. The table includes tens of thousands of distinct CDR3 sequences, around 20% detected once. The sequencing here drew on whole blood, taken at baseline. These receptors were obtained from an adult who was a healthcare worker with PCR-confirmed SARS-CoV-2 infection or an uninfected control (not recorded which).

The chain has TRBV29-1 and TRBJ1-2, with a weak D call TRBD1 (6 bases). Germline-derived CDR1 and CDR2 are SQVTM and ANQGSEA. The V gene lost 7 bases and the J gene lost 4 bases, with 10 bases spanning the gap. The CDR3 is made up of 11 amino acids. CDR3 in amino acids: CSGRGLYGYTF. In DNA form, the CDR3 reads TGCAGCGGTCGGGGGCTCTATGGCTACACCTTC.

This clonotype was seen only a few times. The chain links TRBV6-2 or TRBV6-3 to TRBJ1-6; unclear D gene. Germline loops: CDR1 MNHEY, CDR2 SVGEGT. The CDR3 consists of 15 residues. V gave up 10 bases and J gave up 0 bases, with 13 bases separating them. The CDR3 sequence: CATSLIGSYNSPLHF. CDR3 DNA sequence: TGTGCCACCTCCTTAATCGGCTCCTATAATTCACCCCTCCACTTT.

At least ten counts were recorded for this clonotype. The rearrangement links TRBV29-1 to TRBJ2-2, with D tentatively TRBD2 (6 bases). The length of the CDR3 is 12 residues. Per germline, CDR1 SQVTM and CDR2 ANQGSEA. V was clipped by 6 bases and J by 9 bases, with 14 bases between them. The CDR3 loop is CSVGGARRELFF. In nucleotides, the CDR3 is TGCAGCGTGGGGGGAGCCCGGAGGGAGCTGTTTTTT.

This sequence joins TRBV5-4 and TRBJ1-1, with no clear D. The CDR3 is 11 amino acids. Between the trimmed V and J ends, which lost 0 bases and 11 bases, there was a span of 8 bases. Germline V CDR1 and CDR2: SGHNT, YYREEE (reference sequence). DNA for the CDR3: TGTGCCAGCAGCTTGGAGAATCAGGCTTTCTTT. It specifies CASSLENQAFF. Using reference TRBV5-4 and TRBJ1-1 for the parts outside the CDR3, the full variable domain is ETGVTQSPTHLIKTRGQQVTLRCSSQSGHNTVSWYQQALGQGPQFIFQYYREEENGRGNFPPRFSGLQFPNYSSELNVNALELDDSALYLCASSLENQAFFGQGTRLTVV.

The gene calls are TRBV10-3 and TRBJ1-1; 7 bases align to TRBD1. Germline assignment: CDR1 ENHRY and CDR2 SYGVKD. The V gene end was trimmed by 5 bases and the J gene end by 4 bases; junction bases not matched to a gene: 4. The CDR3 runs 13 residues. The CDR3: CAISPTGTTEAFF. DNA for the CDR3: TGTGCCATCAGTCCGACAGGGACCACTGAAGCTTTCTTT.

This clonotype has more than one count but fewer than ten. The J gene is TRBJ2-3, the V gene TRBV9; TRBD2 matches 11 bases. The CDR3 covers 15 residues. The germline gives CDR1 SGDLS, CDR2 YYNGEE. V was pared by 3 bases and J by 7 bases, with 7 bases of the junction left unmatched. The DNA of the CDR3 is TGTGCCAGCAGCGCCACTAGCGGGGGACGACATACGCAGTATTTT. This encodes CASSATSGGRHTQYF.

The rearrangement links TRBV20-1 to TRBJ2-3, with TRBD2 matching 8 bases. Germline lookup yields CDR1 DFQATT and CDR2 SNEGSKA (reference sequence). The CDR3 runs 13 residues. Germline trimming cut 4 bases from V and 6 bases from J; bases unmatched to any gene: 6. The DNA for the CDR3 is TGCAGTGCTATTCGGGGGGGAGAGGATACGCAGTATTTT. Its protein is CSAIRGGEDTQYF.

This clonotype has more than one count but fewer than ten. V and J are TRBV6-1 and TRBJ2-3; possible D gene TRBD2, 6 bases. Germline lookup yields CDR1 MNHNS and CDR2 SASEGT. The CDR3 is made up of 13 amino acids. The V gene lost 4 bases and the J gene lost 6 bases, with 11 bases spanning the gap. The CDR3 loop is CASSATGGDTQYF. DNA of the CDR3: TGTGCCAGCAGTGCCACCGGAGGGGATACGCAGTATTTT.

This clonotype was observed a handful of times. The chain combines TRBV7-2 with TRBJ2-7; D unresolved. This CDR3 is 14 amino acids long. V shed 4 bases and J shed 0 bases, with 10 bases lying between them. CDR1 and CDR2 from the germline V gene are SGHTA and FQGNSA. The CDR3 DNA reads TGTGCCAGCAGCTACGGAAGAGCCTCCTACGAGCAGTACTTC. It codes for CASSYGRASYEQYF.

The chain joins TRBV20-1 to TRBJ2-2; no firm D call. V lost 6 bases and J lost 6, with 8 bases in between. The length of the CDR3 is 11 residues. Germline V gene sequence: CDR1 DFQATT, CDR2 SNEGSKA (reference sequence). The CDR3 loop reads CSATWAGELFF. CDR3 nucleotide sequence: TGCAGTGCCACTTGGGCCGGGGAGCTGTTTTTT.

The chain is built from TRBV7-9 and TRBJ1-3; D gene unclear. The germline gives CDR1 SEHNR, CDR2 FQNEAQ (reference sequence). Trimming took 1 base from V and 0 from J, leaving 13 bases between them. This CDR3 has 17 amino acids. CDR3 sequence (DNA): TGTGCCAGCAGCTTAGAGTACAGCTCCTTCTCTGGAAACACCATATATTTT. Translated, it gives CASSLEYSSFSGNTIYF.

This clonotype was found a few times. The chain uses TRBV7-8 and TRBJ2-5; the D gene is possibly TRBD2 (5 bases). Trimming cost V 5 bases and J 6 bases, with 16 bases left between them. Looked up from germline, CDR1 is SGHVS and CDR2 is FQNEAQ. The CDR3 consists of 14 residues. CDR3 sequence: CASSPGLIGQTQYF. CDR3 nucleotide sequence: TGTGCCAGCAGCCCCGGACTGATAGGGCAGACCCAGTACTTC.

CDR3 residues: CASSSTGGAADTQYF. CDR3 sequence (DNA): TGTGCCAGCAGTTCTACCGGGGGGGCAGCAGATACGCAGTATTTT. The rearrangement links TRBV6-6 to TRBJ2-3; 8 nucleotides agree with TRBD2. The length of the CDR3 is 15 residues. J lost 4 bases, V lost 4 bases, and 7 bases had no gene match. Germline assignment: CDR1 MNHNY and CDR2 SVGAGI (reference sequence).

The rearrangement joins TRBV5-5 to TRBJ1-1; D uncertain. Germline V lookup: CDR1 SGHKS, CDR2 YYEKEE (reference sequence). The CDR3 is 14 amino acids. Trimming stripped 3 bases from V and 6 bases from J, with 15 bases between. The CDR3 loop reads CASSSSRIVAEAFF. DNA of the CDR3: TGTGCCAGCAGCTCATCACGCATTGTCGCTGAAGCTTTCTTT.

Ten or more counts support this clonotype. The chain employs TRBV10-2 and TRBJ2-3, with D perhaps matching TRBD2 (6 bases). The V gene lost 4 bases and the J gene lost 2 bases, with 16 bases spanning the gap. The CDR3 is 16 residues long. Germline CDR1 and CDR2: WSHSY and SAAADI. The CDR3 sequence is CASSAAGAGNTDTQYF. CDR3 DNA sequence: TGCGCCAGCAGTGCTGCCGGGGCGGGGAACACAGATACGCAGTATTTT.

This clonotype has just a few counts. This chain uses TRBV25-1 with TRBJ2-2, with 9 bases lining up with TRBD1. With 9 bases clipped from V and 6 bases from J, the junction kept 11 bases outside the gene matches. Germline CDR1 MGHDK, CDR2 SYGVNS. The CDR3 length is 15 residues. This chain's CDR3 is CARGGTGYYPGELFF. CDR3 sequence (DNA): TGTGCCAGAGGAGGGACAGGGTATTATCCCGGGGAGCTGTTTTTT.

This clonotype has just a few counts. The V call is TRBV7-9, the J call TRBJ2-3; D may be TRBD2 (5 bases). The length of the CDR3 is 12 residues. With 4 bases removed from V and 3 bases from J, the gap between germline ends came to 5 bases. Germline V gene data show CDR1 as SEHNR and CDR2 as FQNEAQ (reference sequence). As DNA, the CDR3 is TGTGCCAGCAGCTGGACTACAGATACGCAGTATTTT. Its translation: CASSWTTDTQYF.

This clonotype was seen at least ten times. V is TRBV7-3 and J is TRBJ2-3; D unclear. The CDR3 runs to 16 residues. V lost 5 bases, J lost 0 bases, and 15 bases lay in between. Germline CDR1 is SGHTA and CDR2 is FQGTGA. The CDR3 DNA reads TGTGCCAGCAGCGCCCTCGGAAGGCCTAGCACAGATACGCAGTATTTT. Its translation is CASSALGRPSTDTQYF. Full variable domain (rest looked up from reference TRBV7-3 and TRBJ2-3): GAGVSQTPSNKVTEKGKYVELRCDPISGHTALYWYRQSLGQGPEFLIYFQGTGAADDSGLPNDRFFAVRPEGSVSTLKIQRTERGDSAVYLCASSALGRPSTDTQYFGPGTRLTVL.

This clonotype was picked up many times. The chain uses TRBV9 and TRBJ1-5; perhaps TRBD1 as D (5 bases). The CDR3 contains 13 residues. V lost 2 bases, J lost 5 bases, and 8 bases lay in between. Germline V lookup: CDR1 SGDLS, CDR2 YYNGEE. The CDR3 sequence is CASSVQGDQPQHF. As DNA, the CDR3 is TGTGCCAGCAGCGTGCAGGGTGATCAGCCCCAGCATTTT. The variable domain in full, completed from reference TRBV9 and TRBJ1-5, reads DSGVTQTPKHLITATGQRVTLRCSPRSGDLSVYWYQQSLDQGLQFLIQYYNGEERAKGNILERFSAQQFPDLHSELNLSSLELGDSALYFCASSVQGDQPQHFGDGTRLSIL.

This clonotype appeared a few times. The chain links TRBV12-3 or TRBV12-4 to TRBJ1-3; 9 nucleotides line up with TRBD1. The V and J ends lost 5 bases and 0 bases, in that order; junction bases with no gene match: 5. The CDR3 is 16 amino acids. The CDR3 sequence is CASSQTGGPSGNTIYF. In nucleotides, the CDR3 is TGTGCCAGCAGTCAGACAGGGGGACCCTCTGGAAACACCATATATTTT.

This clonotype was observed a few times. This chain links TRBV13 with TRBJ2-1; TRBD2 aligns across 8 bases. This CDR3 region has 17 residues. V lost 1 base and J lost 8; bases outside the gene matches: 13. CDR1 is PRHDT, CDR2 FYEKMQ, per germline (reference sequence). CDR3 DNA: TGTGCCAGCAGCTTAGTCCGGGGGGGCCCAATTCTGTATGAGCAGTTCTTC. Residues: CASSLVRGGPILYEQFF.

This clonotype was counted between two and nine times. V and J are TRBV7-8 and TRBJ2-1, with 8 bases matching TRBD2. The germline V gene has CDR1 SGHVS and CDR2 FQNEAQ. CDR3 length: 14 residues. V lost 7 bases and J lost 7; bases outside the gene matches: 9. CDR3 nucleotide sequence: TGTGCCAGCATCCCACTGACGGGAGGGAATGAGCAGTTCTTC. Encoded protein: CASIPLTGGNEQFF.

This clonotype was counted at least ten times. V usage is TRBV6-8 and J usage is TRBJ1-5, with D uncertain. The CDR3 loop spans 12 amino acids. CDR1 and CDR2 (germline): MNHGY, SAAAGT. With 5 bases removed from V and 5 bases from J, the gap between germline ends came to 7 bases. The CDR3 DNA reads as TGTGCCAGCAGTGTAATGTATCAGCCCCAGCATTTT. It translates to CASSVMYQPQHF.

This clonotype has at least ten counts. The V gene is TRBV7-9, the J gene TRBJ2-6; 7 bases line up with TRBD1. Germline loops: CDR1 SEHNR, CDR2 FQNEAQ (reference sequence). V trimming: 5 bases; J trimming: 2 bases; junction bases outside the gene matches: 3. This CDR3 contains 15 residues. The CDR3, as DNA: TGTGCCAGCAGCGCCGACAGGGCTGGGGCCAACGTCCTGACTTTC. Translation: CASSADRAGANVLTF.

DNA of the CDR3: TGTGCCAGCAGTTTCCTTAGCGGGGGCCTTAGCGAGCAGTACTTC. Translation: CASSFLSGGLSEQYF. This chain links TRBV27 with TRBJ2-7, with 9 positions matching TRBD2. Germline trimming cut 3 bases from V and 6 bases from J; bases unmatched to any gene: 9. Germline V gene data show CDR1 as MNHEY and CDR2 as SMNVEV (reference sequence). There are 15 residues in the CDR3.

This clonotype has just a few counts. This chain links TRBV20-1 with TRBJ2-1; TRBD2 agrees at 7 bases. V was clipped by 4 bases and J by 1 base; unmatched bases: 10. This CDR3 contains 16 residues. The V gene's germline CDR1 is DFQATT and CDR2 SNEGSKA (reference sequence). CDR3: CSANTRTSLSYNEQFF. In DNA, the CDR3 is TGCAGTGCTAACACTCGGACTAGTCTTTCCTACAATGAGCAGTTCTTC.

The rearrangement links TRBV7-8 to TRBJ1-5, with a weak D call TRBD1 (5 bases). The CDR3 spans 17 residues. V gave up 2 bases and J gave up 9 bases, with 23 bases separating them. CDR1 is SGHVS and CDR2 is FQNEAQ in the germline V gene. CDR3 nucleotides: TGTGCCAGCAGCTTAAAGATTCGGGACCGAGGATTATCGCCCCAGCATTTT. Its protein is CASSLKIRDRGLSPQHF.

The CDR3 coding sequence is TGTGCCAGCAGCCTAGTACAGGGGGCAAGCTCTGAAGCTTTCTTT. Protein product: CASSLVQGASSEAFF. This sequence joins TRBV3-1 and TRBJ1-1, with TRBD1 matching over 9 bases. The CDR3 sequence is 15 residues long. Trimming removed 4 bases from V and 6 bases from J; junction bases left unmatched: 9. Germline V gene lookup returns CDR1 LGHDT and CDR2 YNNKEL (reference sequence).

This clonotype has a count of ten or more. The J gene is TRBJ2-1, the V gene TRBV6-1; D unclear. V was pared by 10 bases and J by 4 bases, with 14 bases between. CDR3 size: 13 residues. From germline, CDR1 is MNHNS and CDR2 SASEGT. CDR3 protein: CATGPEWYNEQFF. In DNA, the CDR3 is TGTGCCACGGGCCCGGAGTGGTACAATGAGCAGTTCTTC.